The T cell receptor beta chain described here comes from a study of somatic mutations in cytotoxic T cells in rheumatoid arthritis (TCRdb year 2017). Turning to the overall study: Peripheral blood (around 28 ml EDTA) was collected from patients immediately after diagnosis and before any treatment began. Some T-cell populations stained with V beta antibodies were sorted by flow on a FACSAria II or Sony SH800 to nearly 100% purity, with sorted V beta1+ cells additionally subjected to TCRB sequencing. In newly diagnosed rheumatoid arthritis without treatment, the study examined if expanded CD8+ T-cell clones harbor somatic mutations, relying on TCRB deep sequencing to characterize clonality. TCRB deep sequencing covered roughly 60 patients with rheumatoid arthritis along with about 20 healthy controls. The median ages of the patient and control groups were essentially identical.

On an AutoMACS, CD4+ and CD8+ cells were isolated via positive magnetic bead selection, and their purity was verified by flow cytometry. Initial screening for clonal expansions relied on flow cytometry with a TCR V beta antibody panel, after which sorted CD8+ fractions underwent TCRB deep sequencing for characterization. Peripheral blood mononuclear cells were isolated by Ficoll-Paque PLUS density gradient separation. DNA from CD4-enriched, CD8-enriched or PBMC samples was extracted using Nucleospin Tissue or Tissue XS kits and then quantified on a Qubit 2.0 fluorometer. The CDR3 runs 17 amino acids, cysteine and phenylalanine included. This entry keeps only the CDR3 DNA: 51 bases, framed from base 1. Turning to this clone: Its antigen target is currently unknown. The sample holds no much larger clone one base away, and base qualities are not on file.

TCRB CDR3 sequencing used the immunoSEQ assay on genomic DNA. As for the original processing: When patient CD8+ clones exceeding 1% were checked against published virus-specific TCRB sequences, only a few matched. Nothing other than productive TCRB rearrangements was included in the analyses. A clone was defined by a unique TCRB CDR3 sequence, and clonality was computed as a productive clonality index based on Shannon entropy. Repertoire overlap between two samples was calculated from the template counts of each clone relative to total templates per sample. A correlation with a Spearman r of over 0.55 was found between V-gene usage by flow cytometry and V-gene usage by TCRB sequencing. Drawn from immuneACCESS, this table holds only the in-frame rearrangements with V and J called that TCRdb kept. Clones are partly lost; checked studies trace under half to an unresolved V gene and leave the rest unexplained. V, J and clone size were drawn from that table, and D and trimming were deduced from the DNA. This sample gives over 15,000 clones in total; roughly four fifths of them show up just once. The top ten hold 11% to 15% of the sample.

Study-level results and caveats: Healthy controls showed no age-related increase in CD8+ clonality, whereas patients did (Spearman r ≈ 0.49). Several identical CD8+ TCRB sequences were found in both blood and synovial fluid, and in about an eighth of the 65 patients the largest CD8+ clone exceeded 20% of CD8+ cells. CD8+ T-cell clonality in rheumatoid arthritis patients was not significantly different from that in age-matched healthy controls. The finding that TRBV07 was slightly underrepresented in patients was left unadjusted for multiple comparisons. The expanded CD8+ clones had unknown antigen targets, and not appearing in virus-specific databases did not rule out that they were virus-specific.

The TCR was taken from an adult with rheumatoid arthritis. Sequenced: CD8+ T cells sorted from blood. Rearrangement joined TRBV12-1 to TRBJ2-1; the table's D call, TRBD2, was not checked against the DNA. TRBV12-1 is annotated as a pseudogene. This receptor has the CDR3 CASSSPAGDTSYNEQFF. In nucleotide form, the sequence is TGTGCCAGCAGCTCCCCAGCGGGAGACACCTCCTACAATGAGCAGTTCTTC.